A selection of T cell receptor beta chains follows, all from one sample in a study of spatial heterogeneity in lung cancer. TCRdb re-analysed the 5' RACE reads in MiXCR, keeping a single row per CDR3 protein. The data contain 30,000 to 40,000 distinct CDR3 sequences, approximately 5.5% of them seen just once; the ten biggest clones take up around 25%. Specimen: PBMCs, collected at surgery. The receptor source for this set is a female donor with early-stage non-small cell lung cancer. Each CDR3 is given with its conserved first and last residue. A D gene is named only where the DNA matches it firmly. Where a row states a size, it is once, few, many or the class of an expanded clone; other rows omit it.

size,J,V,D,DNA,CDR3
many,TRBJ2-7,TRBV6-1,TRBD1,TGTGCCAGCAGTGAAGGCCTGGGACAGGGGATTAGAGAGCAGTACTTC,CASSEGLGQGIREQYF
many,TRBJ2-1,TRBV7-2,TRBD2,TGTGCCAGCAGCCATAAGTCGGCGGGGGCCTACAATGAGCAGTTCTTC,CASSHKSAGAYNEQFF
many,TRBJ2-2,TRBV7-3,NA,TGTGCCAGCAGCTTAAATGCGGGGTTTAAAGCCGGGGAGCTGTTTTTT,CASSLNAGFKAGELFF
NA,TRBJ2-5,TRBV25-1,NA,TGTGCCAGCAGTGACCTTATAGAGACCCAGTACTTC,CASSDLIETQYF
many,TRBJ2-4,TRBV4-3,NA,TGCGCCAGCAGCCAAGATCCTGGACTAAATATTCAGTACTTC,CASSQDPGLNIQYF
few,TRBJ2-1,TRBV12-3/TRBV12-4,NA,TGTGCCAGCAGTTTCGTCCGGTACAATGAGCAGTTCTTC,CASSFVRYNEQFF
many,TRBJ2-7,TRBV20-1,NA,TGCAGTGCTAGAGACATGATGGGCGAGCAGTACTTC,CSARDMMGEQYF
NA,TRBJ1-6,TRBV7-2,TRBD1,TGTGCCAGCAGCCAGACAGGGGTTAATTCACCCCTCCACTTT,CASSQTGVNSPLHF
NA,TRBJ2-5,TRBV7-8,NA,TGTGCCAGCAGCAATAGGGTAGGGTTCCAAGAGACCCAGTACTTC,CASSNRVGFQETQYF
medium-sized,TRBJ1-5,TRBV29-1,TRBD1,TGCAGCGTTGAGGGGACAGGGGGTAGGAATCAGCCCCAGCATTTT,CSVEGTGGRNQPQHF
NA,TRBJ1-6,TRBV27,TRBD1,TGTGCCAGCAGTTCGCCCCCTGGACAGGGGAGGAATTCACCCCTCCACTTT,CASSSPPGQGRNSPLHF
many,TRBJ2-7,TRBV7-3,NA,TGTGCCAGCAGCTTCGACGGGAGCTCCTACGAGCAGTACTTC,CASSFDGSSYEQYF
few,TRBJ2-2,TRBV2,TRBD2,TGTGCCAGCGAGGCGGGGGACCCGAACACCGGGGAGCTGTTTTTT,CASEAGDPNTGELFF
many,TRBJ2-7,TRBV7-9,TRBD1,TGTGCCAGCAGCTCACCTGGGACAGGGCTCTACGAGCAGTACTTC,CASSSPGTGLYEQYF
NA,TRBJ2-7,TRBV7-2,NA,TGTGCCAGCAGCTTACGCGTTGGGGCGGACTCCTACGAGCAGTACTTC,CASSLRVGADSYEQYF
NA,TRBJ1-1,TRBV7-9,NA,TGTGCCAGCAGCTTAGCTCTGGGGGGCGCTGAAGCTTTCTTT,CASSLALGGAEAFF
few,TRBJ1-1,TRBV25-1,NA,TGTGCCAGCAGTGTAGAGTGGGCTGAAGCTTTCTTT,CASSVEWAEAFF
NA,TRBJ1-2,TRBV6-6,NA,TGTGCCGCTTCGGGGAGTCCCCTCTATGGCTACACCTTC,CAASGSPLYGYTF
many,TRBJ2-1,TRBV11-2,NA,TGTGCCAGCAGCTTAACAGGGTACAATGAGCAGTTCTTC,CASSLTGYNEQFF
many,TRBJ1-2,TRBV28,NA,TGTGCCAGCAGTCCCCCGATGAGGGGTGGTGGCTACACCTTC,CASSPPMRGGGYTF
many,TRBJ1-1,TRBV10-3,NA,TGTGCCATCGGTGGGAGGGGGGACACTGAAGCTTTCTTT,CAIGGRGDTEAFF
many,TRBJ2-2,TRBV6-2/TRBV6-3,TRBD1,TGTGCCAGCAGTTACCCGGGACAGGGGTTGGCGAACACCGGGGAGCTGTTTTTT,CASSYPGQGLANTGELFF
NA,TRBJ2-7,TRBV27,NA,TGTGCCAGCAGTTTAAGGTTGGTGGACGAGCAGTACTTC,CASSLRLVDEQYF
many,TRBJ1-6,TRBV14,NA,TGTGCCAGCAGCCAGAACCTACAGAATTCACCCCTCCACTTT,CASSQNLQNSPLHF
few,TRBJ1-5,TRBV28,NA,TGTGCCAGCAGGGTCCTATCCCTATCTTATAGCAATCAGCCCCAGCATTTT,CASRVLSLSYSNQPQHF
many,TRBJ1-6,TRBV20-1,NA,TGCAGTGCTAGAGATTCAAAGAGGGCGGGGCTTCCTAATTCACCCCTCCACTTT,CSARDSKRAGLPNSPLHF
NA,TRBJ1-6,TRBV5-5,NA,TGTGCCAGCAGCTTGCAGGACTCGCGGGATAATTCACCCCTCCACTTT,CASSLQDSRDNSPLHF
many,TRBJ2-1,TRBV4-1,NA,TGCGCCAGCACCATCATTTATAGCTTCTACAATGAGCAGTTCTTC,CASTIIYSFYNEQFF
many,TRBJ2-7,TRBV7-9,TRBD1,TGTGCCAGCAGCTCCTCTGACAGGGTAGGCGAGCAGTACTTC,CASSSSDRVGEQYF
many,TRBJ2-2,TRBV7-8,NA,TGTGCCAGCAGCTTAGAGTCCCGCACCGGGGAGCTGTTTTTT,CASSLESRTGELFF
many,TRBJ1-4,TRBV10-3,TRBD1,TGTGCCAGCCGGGACAGGGTGGCTTCTAATGAAAAACTGTTTTTT,CASRDRVASNEKLFF
NA,TRBJ1-4,TRBV11-2,TRBD1,TGTGCCAGCAGCTTAGAGGACAGGGGAAGGGAAAAACTGTTTTTT,CASSLEDRGREKLFF
many,TRBJ2-1,TRBV12-3/TRBV12-4,NA,TGTGCCAGCAGTCCCTTACGGGGGTCTGAGCAGTTCTTC,CASSPLRGSEQFF
many,TRBJ1-1,TRBV28,NA,TGTGCCAGCACCCCGGCCGCTCGGGGCCCTGAAGCTTTCTTT,CASTPAARGPEAFF
many,TRBJ1-1,TRBV6-2/TRBV6-3,NA,TGTGCCAGCAGAGGGACCACTGAAGCTTTCTTT,CASRGTTEAFF
few,TRBJ2-4,TRBV6-1,NA,TGTGCCAGCAGTGAAGATCCCCGGCGGGACATTCAGTACTTC,CASSEDPRRDIQYF
many,TRBJ2-7,TRBV4-3,NA,TGCGCCAGCAGCCAAGATTGGGGCGCGGGACTTAACTACGAGCAGTACTTC,CASSQDWGAGLNYEQYF
NA,TRBJ2-7,TRBV3-1,NA,TGTGCCAGCAGCCAAGAGAGGTACGAGCAGTACTTC,CASSQERYEQYF
many,TRBJ2-3,TRBV20-1,TRBD2,TGCAGTGCTAGTGAAGCGGGGGGGAGCACAGATACGCAGTATTTT,CSASEAGGSTDTQYF
many,TRBJ1-1,TRBV7-2,NA,TGTGCCAGCAGCTTAACCCTTCGGATCCTCCTCTTT,CASSLTLRILLF
NA,TRBJ2-7,TRBV2,NA,TGTGCATTCAGGGTGGCCGACGAGCAGTACTTC,CAFRVADEQYF
NA,TRBJ2-4,TRBV9,TRBD2,TGTGCCAGCAGCCAAACCGGGACTAGCGGGGATCGGTACTTC,CASSQTGTSGDRYF
few,TRBJ1-5,TRBV19,TRBD1,TGTGCCAGTAACCCCAGGGGGGACAGAAGCAATCAGCCCCAGCATTTT,CASNPRGDRSNQPQHF
many,TRBJ2-3,TRBV28,TRBD1,TGTGCCAGCAGTGCCGGGACAGGGGTGGATACGCAGTATTTT,CASSAGTGVDTQYF
few,TRBJ1-4,TRBV12-3/TRBV12-4,NA,TGTGCCAGCAGTCCGGAAGATGAAAAACTGTTTTTT,CASSPEDEKLFF
many,TRBJ1-2,TRBV6-1,TRBD1,TGTGCCAGCACCGACAGGGGGAAGAAAGGTGGCTACACCTTC,CASTDRGKKGGYTF
many,TRBJ1-5,TRBV3-1,NA,TGTGCCAGCAGCCCCGGAGTGGGGAGCAATCAGCCCCAGCATTTT,CASSPGVGSNQPQHF
many,TRBJ1-4,TRBV7-2,NA,TGTGCCAGCAGCCGAAGGGGGGTGGCAACTAATGAAAAACTGTTTTTT,CASSRRGVATNEKLFF
few,TRBJ1-1,TRBV6-1,NA,TGTGCCAGCGTAGCGAGGGTTGTTGAAGCTTTCTTT,CASVARVVEAFF